This note documents a single T cell receptor beta chain sequence. Its antigen is currently unknown. Each person with ophthalmopathy scored at least 3 on the Clinical Activity Score, reached NOSPECS grade 4 or higher, and had been ill under 3 months. Uncontrolled infection, other autoimmune disease, pregnancy or lactation barred patients from enrollment. The germline V gene encodes CDR1 MNHEY and CDR2 SVGEGT. CDR3 size: 19 residues. The V segment lost 2 bases and the J segment 6 bases; nucleotides outside the gene matches: 14. The entry originates in a study of T cells in Graves' hyperthyroidism and ophthalmopathy. Overall study results and limits: The blood repertoire included most of the expanded thyroid clonotypes above 0.001.

The CDR3 regions of TCR beta were amplified from RNA transcripts. Researchers ran a first-round RT-PCR on the TCR CDR3 using the HTBI primer set. TCRdb analysed the multiplex PCR reads with MiXCR anew, one entry per CDR3 protein. The profile covers around 360,000 distinct CDR3 sequences, with roughly 15% appearing a single time and roughly 19% taken by the ten largest. This TCR was recovered from a woman aged 55-70 years with Graves' ophthalmopathy. The sequenced sample was blood. This rearrangement joins TRBV6-2 or TRBV6-3 to TRBJ1-5; 12 bases align to TRBD1. Written as DNA, the CDR3 is TGTGCCAGCAGTTACCAAGGGACAGGGGGCCCTAGCTCAGGTCAGCCCCAGCATTTT. This encodes CASSYQGTGGPSSGQPQHF.